This T cell receptor beta chain stems from a study of shared clonotypes between healthy human individuals. The wider study: Three plates were used per donor for CD4 naive, three for CD4 memory, two for CD8 naive and one for CD8 memory. General study results and limits: Tissue TCR repertoires likely differ from these blood-only repertoires.

Worth noting for this clone: The antigen remains unidentified. The same CDR3 can be traced to other DNA sequences in this sample.

TCRdb's table, derived via immunoSEQ multiplex PCR, lists solely in-frame clones and lacks some. The table shows nearly 2 million clones, with roughly 94% occurring only once. Naive CD8 cells lacked CD45RO and underwent positive selection for CCR7, leaving out terminally differentiated effector memory CD45RA+ cells. Trimming left V 2 bases short and J 5 bases short, with 9 bases between. The CDR3 covers 14 residues. Germline V gene sequence: CDR1 MNHEY, CDR2 SMNVEV (reference sequence). This chain links TRBV27 with TRBJ1-4; tentatively, D is TRBD1 (5 bases). Sequenced: naive CD8+ T cells sorted from blood. This sequence originates from a young man in good health. This CDR3 is CASSLLGVNEKLFF. CDR3 in DNA: TGTGCCAGCAGTTTACTGGGGGTAAATGAAAAACTGTTTTTT.